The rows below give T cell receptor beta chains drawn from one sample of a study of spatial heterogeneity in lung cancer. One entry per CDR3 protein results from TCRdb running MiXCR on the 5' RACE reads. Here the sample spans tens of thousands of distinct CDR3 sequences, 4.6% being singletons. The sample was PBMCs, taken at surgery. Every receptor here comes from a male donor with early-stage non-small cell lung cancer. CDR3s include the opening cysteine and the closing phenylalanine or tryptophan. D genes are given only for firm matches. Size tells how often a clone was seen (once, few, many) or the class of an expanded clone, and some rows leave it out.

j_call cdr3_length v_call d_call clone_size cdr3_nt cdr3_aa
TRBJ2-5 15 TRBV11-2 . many TGTGCCAGCAGCTTAGGTGGGGGGCTGAGGGAGACCCAGTACTTC CASSLGGGLRETQYF
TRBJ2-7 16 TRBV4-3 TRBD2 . TGCGCCAGCAGCCAAGATCGGGGACTAGCCCGATACGAGCAGTACTTC CASSQDRGLARYEQYF
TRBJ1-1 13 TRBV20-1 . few TGCAGTGCTACGGGACCGACGAACACTGAAGCTTTCTTT CSATGPTNTEAFF
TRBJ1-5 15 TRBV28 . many TGTGCCAGCAGTCCCACCGACAGGTACCCCCAGCCCCAGCATTTT CASSPTDRYPQPQHF
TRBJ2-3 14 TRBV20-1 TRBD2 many TGCAGTGCACCGAATAGCCGGGGGGCAGATACGCAGTATTTT CSAPNSRGADTQYF
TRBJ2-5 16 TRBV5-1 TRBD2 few TGCGCCAGCAGCTCGGGACTAGCGGAATACCAAGAGACCCAGTACTTC CASSSGLAEYQETQYF
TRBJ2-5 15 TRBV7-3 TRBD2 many TGTGCCAGCAGCTTAAGGTGGACTAGTCAGGAGACCCAGTACTTC CASSLRWTSQETQYF
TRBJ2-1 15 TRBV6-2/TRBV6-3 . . TGTGCCAGCAGTGACCAGACCCTCTCCTACAATGAGCAGTTCTTC CASSDQTLSYNEQFF
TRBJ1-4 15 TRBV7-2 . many TGTGCCAGCAGCGCCCAGACGGCCTCTAATGAAAAACTGTTTTTT CASSAQTASNEKLFF
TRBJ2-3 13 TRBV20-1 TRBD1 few TGCAGTGCTTCGGTGACAGGGGCGCCTACGCAGTATTTT CSASVTGAPTQYF
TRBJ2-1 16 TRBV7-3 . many TGTGCCAGCAGCTTAAGGTTCGGCGGAACCCACAATGAGCAGTTCTTC CASSLRFGGTHNEQFF
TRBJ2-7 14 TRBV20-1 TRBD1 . TGCAGTGCTAGAGATCCGGGACAGAACTACGAGCAGTACTTC CSARDPGQNYEQYF
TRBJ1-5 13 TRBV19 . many TGTGCCAGTAGCGGGGGTATCGATCAGCCCCAGCATTTT CASSGGIDQPQHF
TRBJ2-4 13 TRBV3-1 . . TGTGCCAGCAGCCAGGAGGGGGCACACATTCAGTACTTC CASSQEGAHIQYF
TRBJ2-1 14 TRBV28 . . TGTGCCAGCAGTTTACCCCCGTGGGGGGAGGAGCAGTTCTTC CASSLPPWGEEQFF
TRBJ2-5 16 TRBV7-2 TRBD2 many TGTGCCAGCAGCTTAGTTTCGGGGGCGGGAGGAGAGACCCAGTACTTC CASSLVSGAGGETQYF
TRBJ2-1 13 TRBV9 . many TGTGCCAGCAGCGGGGGGTCCTACAATGAGCAGTTCTTC CASSGGSYNEQFF
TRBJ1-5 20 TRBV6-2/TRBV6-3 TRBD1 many TGTGCCAGCAGTTACTGGCGGGCCCGCCGCTTGACAGGGGGTGATCAGCCCCAGCATTTT CASSYWRARRLTGGDQPQHF
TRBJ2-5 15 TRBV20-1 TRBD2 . TGCAGTGCTAGATCCGGGACTAGCGGGCAAGAGACCCAGTACTTC CSARSGTSGQETQYF
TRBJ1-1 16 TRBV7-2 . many TGTGCCAGCAGCTTAGGGGGCAGCCCGTCGTCTACTGAAGCTTTCTTT CASSLGGSPSSTEAFF
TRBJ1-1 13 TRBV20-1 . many TGCAGTGCTAGACCCGGGGGGGTCACTGAAGCTTTCTTT CSARPGGVTEAFF
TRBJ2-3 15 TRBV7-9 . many TGTGCCAGCACCAAGGAGGGGCTAAGCACAGATACGCAGTATTTT CASTKEGLSTDTQYF
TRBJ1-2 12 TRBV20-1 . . TGCAGTGCAAGCACAGTGACTTATGGCTACACCTTC CSASTVTYGYTF
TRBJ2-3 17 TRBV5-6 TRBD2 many TGTGCCAGCAGCTTCCTGACTAGCGGGTTGGGGGCAGATACGCAGTATTTT CASSFLTSGLGADTQYF
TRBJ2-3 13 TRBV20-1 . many TGCAGTGCCCCAGGAGGGCAGACAGATACGCAGTATTTT CSAPGGQTDTQYF
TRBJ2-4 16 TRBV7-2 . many TGTGCCAGCAGCCAACACCCGGGATCGGGACTTCTTTCTCAGTACTTC CASSQHPGSGLLSQYF
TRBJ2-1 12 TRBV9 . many TGTGCCAGCAGCGTAACCTACAATGAGCAGTTCTTC CASSVTYNEQFF
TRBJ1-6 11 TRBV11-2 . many TGTGCCAGCAGCTCCGATAAGCCCCTCCACTTT CASSSDKPLHF
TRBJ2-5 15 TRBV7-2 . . TGTGCCAGCAGCAACCAAGGGGACTACCAAGAGACCCAGTACTTC CASSNQGDYQETQYF
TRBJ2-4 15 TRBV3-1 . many TGTGCCAGCAGCCAAGAGCCAAGGGCCAAAAACATTCAGTACTTC CASSQEPRAKNIQYF
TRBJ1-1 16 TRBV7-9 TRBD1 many TGTGCCAGCCACCCCGGGACAGGGGAGATGAGCACTGAAGCTTTCTTT CASHPGTGEMSTEAFF
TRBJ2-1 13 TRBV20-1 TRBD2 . TGCACCCCTGAGCGGGGGGCCTACAATGGGCAGTTCTTC CTPERGAYNGQFF
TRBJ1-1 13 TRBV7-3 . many TGTGCCAGCAGCTTATTAGGCCTGGGGAAAGCTTTCTTT CASSLLGLGKAFF
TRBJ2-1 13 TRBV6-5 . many TGTGCCAGCAGTCCTGGGGCGTCGGCTGAGCAGTTCTTC CASSPGASAEQFF
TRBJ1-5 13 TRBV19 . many TGTGCCAGTACCCCTTATAGCAATCAGCCCCAGCATTTT CASTPYSNQPQHF
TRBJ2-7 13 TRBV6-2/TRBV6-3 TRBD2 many TGTGCCACCGTAGCGGGAGGCCTCTACGAGCAGTACTTC CATVAGGLYEQYF
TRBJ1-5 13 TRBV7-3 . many TGTGCCAGCAGCTGCTCCGGGATAAAGCCCCAGCATTTT CASSCSGIKPQHF
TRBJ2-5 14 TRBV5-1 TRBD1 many TGCGCCAGCAGCCCGGGACAGGGAGGAGAGACCCAGTACTTC CASSPGQGGETQYF
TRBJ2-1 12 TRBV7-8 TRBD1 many TGTGCCAGCAGCCCGGACAGGGCCGAGCAGTTCTTC CASSPDRAEQFF
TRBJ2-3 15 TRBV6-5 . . TGTGCCAGCAGTTATGGGGGACGAACTACAGATACGCAGTATTTT CASSYGGRTTDTQYF
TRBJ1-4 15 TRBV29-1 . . TGCAGCGTCCAGGGAGGAATAGGAGGGGGAGTAAAACTGTTTTTT CSVQGGIGGGVKLFF
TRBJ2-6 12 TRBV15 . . TGTGCCACTACGTCTGGGGCCAACGTCCTGACTTTC CATTSGANVLTF
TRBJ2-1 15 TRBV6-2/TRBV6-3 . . TGTGCCAGCATCAAGGGTGGGATCCCGCGCGGGGAGCAGTTCTTC CASIKGGIPRGEQFF
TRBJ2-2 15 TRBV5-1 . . TGCGCCACCGGACCTTCCCGGCAGAACATCGGGGAGCTGTTTTTT CATGPSRQNIGELFF
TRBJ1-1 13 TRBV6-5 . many TGTGCCAGCAGTGATTCTAGGGCCACTGAAGCTTTCTTT CASSDSRATEAFF
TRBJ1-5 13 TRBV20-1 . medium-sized TGCAGTGCTCCTACGGCAGGGAATCAGCCCCAGCATTTT CSAPTAGNQPQHF
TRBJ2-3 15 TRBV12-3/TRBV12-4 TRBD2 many TGTGCCAGCAGTCTTCGACTAGCGGGGACAGATACGCAGTATTTT CASSLRLAGTDTQYF
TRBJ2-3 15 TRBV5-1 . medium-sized TGCGCCAGCAGCTTAATCTGGGGTAACACAGATACGCAGTATTTT CASSLIWGNTDTQYF
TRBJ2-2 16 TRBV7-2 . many TGTGCCAGCAGCTTAGGGATAGGGGCGAACACCGGGGAGCTGTTTTTT CASSLGIGANTGELFF